This TCR beta chain stems from a study of T cell repertoires in cytomegalovirus infection. TCRdb ran MiXCR on the reads and lists one entry per CDR3 protein. The sample yields hundreds of thousands of distinct CDR3 sequences, 32% seen once. To note about this clonotype: Its antigen is unknown.

J was trimmed by 6 bases and V by 5 bases; bases with no gene match: 5. Germline assignment: CDR1 SGHTA and CDR2 FQGNSA. CDR3 length: 15 amino acids. Study-wide results and caveats: Clonotype analysis showed dominance of the ex vivo response by HLA-C-restricted CMV-specific TCR beta clonotypes. The cumulative frequency of public TCR beta families distinguished individuals who carried CMV together with the relevant HLA.

The V and J genes are TRBV7-2 and TRBJ2-1, with TRBD2 matching over 12 bases. This receptor was identified in a human donor in good health (CMV status not recorded). Some clones in this sample may be carry-over from other donors' samples. This material consisted of cultured CD8+ T cells from PBMCs, taken from culture after CMV antigen stimulation. CDR3 bases: TGTGCCAGCAGCCCCTGGACTAGCGGGGCCAATGAGCAGTTCTTC. Amino acids: CASSPWTSGANEQFF.